This T cell receptor beta chain was retrieved from a study of a mutant IDH1 vaccine in newly diagnosed glioma. Looking at the study overall: Eight vaccinations went to patients in weeks 1, 3, 5, 7, 11, 15, 19, 23. Standard pretreatment was either radiotherapy, temozolomide, or, for most, radiochemotherapy with temozolomide. Study-level points and caveats: Across multiple MHC alleles, almost 95% of patients had vaccine-induced responses.

The time point here: week 5, during vaccination. All doses held 300 ug of mutant IDH1 20-mer peptide, with topical imiquimod. There were new WHO grade 3 or 4 astrocytomas in the donors, and these were IDH1-mutant and ATRX-lost. From germline, CDR1 is SNHLY and CDR2 FYNNEI. J gave up 3 bases and V 6 bases, and 4 bases lay outside the gene matches. This CDR3 is built from 14 residues. A note on this clone: What it binds is unknown.

TCRdb's table, derived via immunoSEQ multiplex PCR, lists solely in-frame clones and lacks some. The data show around 50,000 clones, about 77% seen once. The J gene is TRBJ2-3, the V gene TRBV2; TRBD1 aligns across 9 bases. This TCR came from a man aged 45-65 years with glioma. Specimen: PBMCs, collected from a glioma patient whose treatment included an IDH1 peptide vaccine. CDR3 protein: CASSGTGSTDTQYF. The CDR3 coding sequence is TGTGCCAGCAGCGGGACAGGGAGTACAGATACGCAGTATTTT.